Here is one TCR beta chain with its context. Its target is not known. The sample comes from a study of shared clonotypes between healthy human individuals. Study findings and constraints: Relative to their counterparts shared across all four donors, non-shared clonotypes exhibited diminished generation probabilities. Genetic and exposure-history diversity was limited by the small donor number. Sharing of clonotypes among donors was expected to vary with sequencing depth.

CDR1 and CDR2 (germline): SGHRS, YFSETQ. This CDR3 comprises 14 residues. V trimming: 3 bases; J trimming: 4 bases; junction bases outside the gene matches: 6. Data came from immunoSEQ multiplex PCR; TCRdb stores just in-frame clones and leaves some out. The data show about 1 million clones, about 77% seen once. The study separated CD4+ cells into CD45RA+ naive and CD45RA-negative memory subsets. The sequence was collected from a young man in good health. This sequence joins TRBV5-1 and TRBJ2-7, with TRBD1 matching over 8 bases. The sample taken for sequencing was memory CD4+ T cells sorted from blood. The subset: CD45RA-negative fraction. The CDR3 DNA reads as TGCGCCAGCAGCTCGGGACAGGACCATTACGAGCAGTACTTC. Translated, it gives CASSSGQDHYEQYF.